One sample yielded the 30 T cell receptor beta chains listed below, sequenced in a study of blood T cell repertoires in COVID-19. Produced via immunoSEQ multiplex PCR; TCRdb's table is partial and in-frame only. The data show around 40,000 clones, about 90% seen once. Sequencing used peripheral blood. These receptors were taken from a man aged 50-60 years with active or convalescent COVID-19.

The rearrangement links TRBV5-4 to TRBJ2-1; TRBD1 might be the D (5 bases). The CDR3 consists of 15 residues. V was trimmed by 2 bases and J by 6 bases, leaving 15 bases between them. CDR1 is SGHNT, CDR2 YYREEE, per germline (reference sequence). This CDR3 is CASSLGAPDSNEQFF. CDR3 coding DNA: TGTGCCAGCAGCTTAGGGGCCCCGGATTCCAATGAGCAGTTCTTC.

The CDR3 sequence is CASSEYGKDLAKNIQYF. Here the CDR3 DNA reads TGCGCCAGCAGTGAGTACGGGAAGGATCTAGCCAAAAACATTCAGTACTTC. The rearrangement uses TRBV10-1 and TRBJ2-4; D is perhaps TRBD2 (5 bases). Trimming took off 1 base at V and 0 bases at J, with 13 bases between the two ends. Per germline, CDR1 WNHNN and CDR2 SYGVQD (reference sequence). This CDR3 has 17 amino acids.

J is TRBJ1-5 and V is TRBV10-3; 7 bases fit TRBD1. This CDR3 spans 14 amino acids. Germline V lookup: CDR1 ENHRY, CDR2 SYGVKD. Losses at the gene ends were 3 bases for V and 4 bases for J; bases not matched to a gene: 3. CDR3 DNA sequence: TGTGCCATCAGTGAAACAGGGGCTAATCAGCCCCAGCATTTT. Translation: CAISETGANQPQHF.

The chain carries TRBV6-6 and TRBJ1-5, with D possibly being TRBD1 (6 bases). This CDR3 has 14 amino acids. V lost 6 bases to trimming and J lost 3 bases, with 12 bases between them. CDR1 and CDR2 from the germline V gene are MNHNY and SVGAGI (reference sequence). CDR3 residues: CASSDGGANQPQHF. CDR3 in DNA: TGTGCCAGCAGCGACGGGGGGGCCAATCAGCCCCAGCATTTT.

The chain carries TRBV7-2 and TRBJ1-6; 11 nucleotides align to TRBD1. In germline, CDR1 is SGHTA, CDR2 FQGNSA. V shed 2 bases and J 10 bases; nucleotides not matched to a gene: 7. CDR3 length: 16 residues. For the CDR3, the DNA is TGTGCCAGCAGCTTAATCGGACAGGGGGCCGGATCACCCCTCCACTTT. Protein: CASSLIGQGAGSPLHF.

J is TRBJ2-1 and V is TRBV7-8; D possibly corresponds to TRBD1 (6 bases). Per the germline V gene, CDR1 is SGHVS and CDR2 is FQNEAQ. The CDR3 runs to 14 residues. Deletions cut 3 bases from V and 7 bases from J, with 13 bases between. This CDR3 reads CASSFEEGQNEQFF. DNA of the CDR3: TGTGCCAGCAGCTTTGAAGAGGGACAAAATGAGCAGTTCTTC.

The CDR3 spells CASTSDREWLMGEKLFF. The CDR3 nucleotides read TGTGCCAGCACCTCGGACAGGGAGTGGCTAATGGGTGAAAAACTGTTTTTT. The gene calls are TRBV5-4 and TRBJ1-4, with 8 nucleotides matching TRBD1. V shed 6 bases, J shed 7 bases, and the junction held 17 bases outside the gene matches. Germline values: CDR1 SGHNT, CDR2 YYREEE (reference sequence). The CDR3 extends over 17 amino acids.

This clone came up many times. V is TRBV14 and J is TRBJ2-2; the D is unclear. Germline loops: CDR1 SGHDN, CDR2 FVKESK. This CDR3 comprises 13 residues. Deletions cut 1 base from V and 3 bases from J, with 3 bases between. The CDR3 DNA reads as TGTGCCAGCAGCCAAGTATACACCGGGGAGCTGTTTTTT. Amino acids: CASSQVYTGELFF.

This clone was seen a few times. CDR3 amino acids: CASSHPWGVMNTEAFF. The CDR3 DNA is TGCGCCAGCAGCCACCCTTGGGGGGTCATGAACACTGAAGCTTTCTTT. The chain uses TRBV4-1 and TRBJ1-1, with D possibly being TRBD1 (5 bases). The V gene's germline CDR1 is MGHRA and CDR2 YSYEKL. This CDR3 has 16 residues. Between the trimmed V and J ends, which lost 3 bases and 0 bases, there was a span of 14 bases.

The gene calls are TRBV6-5 and TRBJ1-5, with D perhaps matching TRBD1 (5 bases). V was trimmed by 5 bases and J by 2 bases, leaving 13 bases between them. Germline CDR1 MNHEY, CDR2 SVGAGI. This CDR3 is 15 amino acids long. Here the CDR3 reads CASSTMGGGNQPQHF. CDR3 bases: TGTGCCAGCAGTACGATGGGGGGAGGCAATCAGCCCCAGCATTTT.

In its sample, this clone ranks as medium-sized. V is TRBV4-2 and J is TRBJ1-5; TRBD1 agrees at 7 bases. The CDR3 runs to 16 residues. J was trimmed by 6 bases and V by 1 base; bases with no gene match: 9. Germline V CDR1 and CDR2: LGHNA, YNFKEQ. The CDR3 DNA sequence: TGTGCCAGCAGCCAAGGGGACAGTTTAGAGGGTCAGCCCCAGCATTTT. Translated, it gives CASSQGDSLEGQPQHF.

The J gene is TRBJ1-4, the V gene TRBV28; 8 nucleotides match TRBD1. The V and J ends lost 6 bases and 5 bases, in that order; junction bases with no gene match: 5. Looked up from germline, CDR1 is MDHEN and CDR2 is SYDVKM. This CDR3 is built from 14 residues. CDR3 nucleotides: TGTGCCAGCAGGAGACAGGGGCTAAATGAAAAACTGTTTTTT. It translates to CASRRQGLNEKLFF.

The V call is TRBV25-1, the J call TRBJ2-3, with 7 bases matching TRBD1. Losses at the gene ends were 8 bases for V and 5 bases for J; bases not matched to a gene: 13. Germline loops: CDR1 MGHDK, CDR2 SYGVNS. CDR3 length: 15 amino acids. Written as DNA, the CDR3 is TGTGCCAGCCACGAAGCACAGGGGCATGGAGATACGCAGTATTTT. Translation: CASHEAQGHGDTQYF.

J is TRBJ2-7 and V is TRBV25-1; 8 nucleotides line up with TRBD2. V lost 2 bases and J lost 3; bases outside the gene matches: 0. This CDR3 is 13 amino acids long. Germline V gene data show CDR1 as MGHDK and CDR2 as SYGVNS. The CDR3 DNA follows: TGTGCCAGCAGTGAACTAGCGGGCTACGAGCAGTACTTC. It is translated as CASSELAGYEQYF.

The count of this clone is one. The V and J genes are TRBV6-5 and TRBJ1-2; the D is unclear. CDR3 length: 12 residues. CDR1 is MNHEY and CDR2 is SVGAGI in the germline V gene. V lost 4 bases and J lost 3, with 6 bases in between. The CDR3, as DNA: TGTGCCAGCAGTTCAGGCCACTATGGCTACACCTTC. Translated, it gives CASSSGHYGYTF.

The rearrangement links TRBV5-1 to TRBJ1-2, with unresolved D. This CDR3 spans 14 amino acids. Germline V gene data show CDR1 as SGHRS and CDR2 as YFSETQ. Trimming shortened V by 4 bases and J by 3 bases, and 13 bases separated the two germline ends. The chain's CDR3 is CASSPLEGYYGYTF. In DNA form, the CDR3 reads TGCGCCAGCAGCCCCCTCGAGGGATACTATGGCTACACCTTC.

The rearrangement uses TRBV30 and TRBJ1-1; D uncertain. Trimming took 0 bases from V and 5 from J, leaving 13 bases between them. Germline V CDR1 and CDR2: GTSNPN, SVGIG (reference sequence). The CDR3 sequence is 14 residues long. The CDR3 reads CAWSVTGLWTEAFF. The DNA for the CDR3 is TGTGCCTGGAGTGTGACGGGGTTATGGACTGAAGCTTTCTTT.

This chain joins TRBV11-2 and TRBJ2-1; TRBD2 matches 9 bases. The CDR3 loop spans 16 amino acids. V lost 4 bases to trimming and J lost 15 bases; unmatched junction nucleotides: 19. Germline values: CDR1 SGHAT, CDR2 FQNNGV. The CDR3 sequence: CASSSNTHSGSSMGFF. CDR3 DNA: TGTGCCAGCAGCTCAAATACCCATAGCGGGAGTAGTATGGGGTTCTTC.

This chain uses TRBV28 with TRBJ1-3; D not resolved. The CDR3 extends over 14 amino acids. Trimming removed 2 bases at V and 4 bases at J, with 9 bases between. Germline V CDR1 and CDR2: MDHEN, SYDVKM. DNA of the CDR3: TGTGCCAGCAGTTTACGACACGCCGGAAACACCATATATTTT. Residues: CASSLRHAGNTIYF. Drawing the rest from reference TRBV28 and TRBJ1-3, the complete variable domain is DVKVTQSSRYLVKRTGEKVFLECVQDMDHENMFWYRQDPGLGLRLIYFSYDVKMKEKGDIPEGYSVSREKKERFSLILESASTNQTSMYLCASSLRHAGNTIYFGEGSWLTVV.

The CDR3 protein is CASSAPGTGVSPLHF. The CDR3 DNA reads as TGTGCCAGCAGCGCCCCTGGGACAGGGGTTTCACCCCTCCACTTT. The chain recombines TRBV6-5 with TRBJ1-6; 10 nucleotides match TRBD1. V dropped 6 bases and J dropped 9; count of bases not matched to a gene: 8. Germline V gives CDR1 MNHEY, CDR2 SVGAGI. The CDR3 runs 15 residues.

The chain couples TRBV18 to TRBJ2-1; a weak D match, TRBD2 (6 bases). CDR3 length equals 16 residues. Germline CDR1 reads KGHSH; CDR2 reads LQKENI. V shed 1 base and J shed 0 bases, with 10 bases lying between them. The CDR3 DNA reads as TGTGCCAGCTCACCACAGTCGGGGGTCTCCTACAATGAGCAGTTCTTC. Its translation: CASSPQSGVSYNEQFF. Full variable domain (remainder filled in from reference TRBV18 and TRBJ2-1): NAGVMQNPRHLVRRRGQEARLRCSPMKGHSHVYWYRQLPEEGLKFMVYLQKENIIDESGMPKERFSAEFPKEGPSILRIQQVVRGDSAAYFCASSPQSGVSYNEQFFGPGTRLTVL.

The CDR3 coding sequence is TGCGCCAGCAGCCTGGGACAGGGGGTTGGGGACACTGAAGCTTTCTTT. It yields the protein CASSLGQGVGDTEAFF. The J gene is TRBJ1-1, the V gene TRBV4-1; 11 bases are shared with TRBD1. CDR3 length: 16 amino acids. Germline loops: CDR1 MGHRA, CDR2 YSYEKL. Trimming took 4 bases from V and 3 from J; bases not matched to a gene: 7.

The chain employs TRBV7-2 and TRBJ2-3; 7 bases are shared with TRBD2. The length of the CDR3 is 17 residues. The germline V gene encodes CDR1 SGHTA and CDR2 FQGNSA. V lost 6 bases, J lost 2 bases, and 14 bases stayed unmatched. The CDR3 is CASSLGRLAGPTDTQYF. CDR3 sequence (DNA): TGTGCCAGCAGTCTCGGGAGACTAGCAGGGCCCACAGATACGCAGTATTTT.

The V gene is TRBV12-3 or TRBV12-4, the J gene TRBJ1-3; tentatively, D is TRBD1 (5 bases). The CDR3 extends over 12 amino acids. V dropped 8 bases and J dropped 3 bases, with 8 bases sitting between them. The CDR3 spells CASSGDGNTIYF. CDR3 nucleotide sequence: TGTGCCAGCTCGGGGGATGGAAACACCATATATTTT.

The V gene is TRBV6-6, the J gene TRBJ1-6, with D unclear. The CDR3 contains 18 residues. The ends were cut back, 5 bases at V and 6 bases at J, with 23 bases in the middle. The germline gives CDR1 MNHNY, CDR2 SVGAGI (reference sequence). For the CDR3, the DNA is TGTGCCAGCAGTCTCGGGGTGGATCGGATAACTGGTAATTCACCCCTCCACTTT. Translation: CASSLGVDRITGNSPLHF.

V gene TRBV6-6 combines with J gene TRBJ2-3, with unresolved D. Trimming stripped 5 bases from V and 2 bases from J, with 11 bases between. This CDR3 has 14 amino acids. CDR1 is MNHNY, CDR2 SVGAGI, per germline (reference sequence). CDR3 sequence (DNA): TGTGCCAGCAGTCCCGGCGGAACCACAGATACGCAGTATTTT. Its protein is CASSPGGTTDTQYF.

The chain is built from TRBV7-8 and TRBJ1-6, with 8 nucleotides matching TRBD1. The CDR3 has 16 residues. V lost 1 base and J lost 7; bases outside the gene matches: 6. Germline V gives CDR1 SGHVS, CDR2 FQNEAQ. The CDR3 loop is CASSLGGTGGNSPLHF. The CDR3 nucleotides read TGTGCCAGCAGCTTAGGGGGGACAGGTGGAAATTCACCCCTCCACTTT.

The gene calls are TRBV19 and TRBJ1-4; D gene unclear. V shed 2 bases and J shed 8 bases, with 15 bases lying between them. CDR1 is LNHDA, CDR2 SQIVND, per germline (reference sequence). The CDR3 loop spans 15 amino acids. Here the CDR3 reads CASSIFVRSDEKLFF. CDR3 in DNA: TGTGCCAGTAGTATATTCGTCCGCAGCGACGAAAAACTGTTTTTT.

The chain is built from TRBV5-5 and TRBJ2-2, with 11 bases aligning to TRBD2. J lost 5 bases, V lost 2 bases, and 5 bases had no gene match. Germline CDR1 and CDR2: SGHKS and YYEKEE (reference sequence). There are 16 residues in the CDR3. The CDR3 spells CASSFDRLAGTGELFF. The CDR3 DNA is TGTGCCAGCAGCTTCGATCGACTAGCGGGAACCGGGGAGCTGTTTTTT. Looking up the rest from reference TRBV5-5 and TRBJ2-2 gives the full variable domain: DAGVTQSPTHLIKTRGQQVTLRCSPISGHKSVSWYQQVLGQGPQFIFQYYEKEERGRGNFPDRFSARQFPNYSSELNVNALLLGDSALYLCASSFDRLAGTGELFFGEGSRLTVL.

This chain connects TRBV28 to TRBJ1-2; 9 bases map to TRBD1. This CDR3 is 15 amino acids long. From germline, CDR1 is MDHEN and CDR2 SYDVKM. The V and J ends lost 3 bases and 7 bases, in that order; junction bases with no gene match: 9. In nucleotides, the CDR3 is TGTGCCAGCAGTTTGGACAGGGGAGCCCTTAGTGGCTACACCTTC. The encoded protein is CASSLDRGALSGYTF.